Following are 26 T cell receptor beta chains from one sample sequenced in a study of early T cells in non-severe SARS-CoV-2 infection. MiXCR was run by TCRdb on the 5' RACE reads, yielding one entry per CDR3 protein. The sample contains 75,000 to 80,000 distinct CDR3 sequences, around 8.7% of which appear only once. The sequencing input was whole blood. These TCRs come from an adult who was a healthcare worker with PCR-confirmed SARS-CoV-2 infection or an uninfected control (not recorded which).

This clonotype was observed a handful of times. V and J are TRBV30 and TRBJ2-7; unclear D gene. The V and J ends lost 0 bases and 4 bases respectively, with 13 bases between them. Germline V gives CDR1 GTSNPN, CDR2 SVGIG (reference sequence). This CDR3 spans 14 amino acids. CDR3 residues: CAWSVQSWQYEQYF. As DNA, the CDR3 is TGTGCCTGGAGTGTACAGTCTTGGCAGTACGAGCAGTACTTC.

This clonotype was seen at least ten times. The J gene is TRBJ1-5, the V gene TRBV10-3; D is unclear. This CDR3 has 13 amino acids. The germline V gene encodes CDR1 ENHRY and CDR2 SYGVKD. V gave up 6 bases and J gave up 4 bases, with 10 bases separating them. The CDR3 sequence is CAIRAGPNQPQHF. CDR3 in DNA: TGTGCCATCAGGGCAGGACCTAATCAGCCCCAGCATTTT.

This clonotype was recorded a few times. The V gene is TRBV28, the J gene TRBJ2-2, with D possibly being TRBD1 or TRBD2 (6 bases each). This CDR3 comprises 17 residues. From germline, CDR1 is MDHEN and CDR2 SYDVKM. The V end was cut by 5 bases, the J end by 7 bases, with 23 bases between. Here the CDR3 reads CASSPHRWGREFGELFF. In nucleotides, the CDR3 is TGTGCCAGCAGTCCTCACCGTTGGGGGCGGGAATTCGGGGAGCTGTTTTTT.

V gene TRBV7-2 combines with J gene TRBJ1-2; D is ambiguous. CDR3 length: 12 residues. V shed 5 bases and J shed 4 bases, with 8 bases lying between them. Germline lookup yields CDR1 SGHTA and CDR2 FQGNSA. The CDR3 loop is CASSATPYGYTF. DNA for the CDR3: TGTGCCAGCAGCGCCACACCCTATGGCTACACCTTC.

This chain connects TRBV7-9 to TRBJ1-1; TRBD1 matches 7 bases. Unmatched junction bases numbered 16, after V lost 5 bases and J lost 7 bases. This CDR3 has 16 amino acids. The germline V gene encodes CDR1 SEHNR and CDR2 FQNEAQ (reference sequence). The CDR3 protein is CASSIYAGQQNDEAFF. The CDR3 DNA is TGTGCCAGCAGCATCTATGCGGGACAGCAGAATGATGAAGCTTTCTTT.

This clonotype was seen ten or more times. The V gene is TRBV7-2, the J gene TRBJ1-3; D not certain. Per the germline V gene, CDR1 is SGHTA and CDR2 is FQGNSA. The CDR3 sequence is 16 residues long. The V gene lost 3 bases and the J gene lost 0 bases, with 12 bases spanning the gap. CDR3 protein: CASSLVVSSSGNTIYF. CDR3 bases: TGTGCCAGCAGCTTGGTCGTGAGTTCCTCTGGAAACACCATATATTTT.

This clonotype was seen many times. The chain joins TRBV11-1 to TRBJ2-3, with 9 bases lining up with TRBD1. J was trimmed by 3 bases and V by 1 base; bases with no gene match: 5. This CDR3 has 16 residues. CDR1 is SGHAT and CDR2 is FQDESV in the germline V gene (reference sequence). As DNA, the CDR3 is TGTGCCAGCAGCTTAGTCGCCGGGACAGGGACAGATACGCAGTATTTT. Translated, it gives CASSLVAGTGTDTQYF.

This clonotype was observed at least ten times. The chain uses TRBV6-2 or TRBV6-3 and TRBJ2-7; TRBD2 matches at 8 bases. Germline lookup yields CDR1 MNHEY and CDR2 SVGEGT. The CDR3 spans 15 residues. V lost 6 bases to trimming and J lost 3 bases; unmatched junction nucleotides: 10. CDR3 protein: CASRGRVAGNYEQYF. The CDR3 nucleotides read TGTGCCAGCAGAGGACGGGTAGCGGGAAACTACGAGCAGTACTTC.

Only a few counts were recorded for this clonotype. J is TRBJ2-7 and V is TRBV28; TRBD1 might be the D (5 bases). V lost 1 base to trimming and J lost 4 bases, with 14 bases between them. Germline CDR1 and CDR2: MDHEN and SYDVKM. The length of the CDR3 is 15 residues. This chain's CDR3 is CASSLSGSGSYEQYF. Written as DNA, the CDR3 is TGTGCCAGCAGTTTATCCGGGTCAGGGTCATACGAGCAGTACTTC.

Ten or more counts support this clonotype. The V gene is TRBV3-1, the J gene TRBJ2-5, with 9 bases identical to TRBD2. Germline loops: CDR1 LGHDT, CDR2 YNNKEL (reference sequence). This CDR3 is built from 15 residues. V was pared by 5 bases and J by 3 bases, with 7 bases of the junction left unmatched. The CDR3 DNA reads TGTGCCAGCAGCGAGACTAGCGGAACAAAAGAGACCCAGTACTTC. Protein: CASSETSGTKETQYF.

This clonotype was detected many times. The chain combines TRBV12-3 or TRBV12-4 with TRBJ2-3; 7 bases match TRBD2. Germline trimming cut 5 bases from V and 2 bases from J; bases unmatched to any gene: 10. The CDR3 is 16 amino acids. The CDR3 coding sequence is TGTGCCAGCAGTGGGGGGGATAGCGGCATCACAGATACGCAGTATTTT. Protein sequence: CASSGGDSGITDTQYF.

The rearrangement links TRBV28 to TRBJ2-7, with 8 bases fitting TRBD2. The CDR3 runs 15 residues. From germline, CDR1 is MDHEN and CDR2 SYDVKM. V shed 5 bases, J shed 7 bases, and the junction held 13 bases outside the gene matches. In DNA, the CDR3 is TGTGCCAGCAGTCCCCCTCAAGCGGGAGTGGAGGAGCAGTACTTC. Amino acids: CASSPPQAGVEEQYF.

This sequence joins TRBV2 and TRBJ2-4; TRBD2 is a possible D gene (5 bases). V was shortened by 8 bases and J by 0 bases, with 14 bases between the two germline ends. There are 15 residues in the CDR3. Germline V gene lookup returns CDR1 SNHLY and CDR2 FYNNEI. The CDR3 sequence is CASGPRAVAKNIQYF. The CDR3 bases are TGTGCCAGCGGGCCGAGGGCAGTAGCCAAAAACATTCAGTACTTC.

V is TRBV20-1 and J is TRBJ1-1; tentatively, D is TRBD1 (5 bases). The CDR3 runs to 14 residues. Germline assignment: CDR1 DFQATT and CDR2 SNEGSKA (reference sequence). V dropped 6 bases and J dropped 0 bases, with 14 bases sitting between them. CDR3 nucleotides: TGCAGTGCGAGCCGGGGACGGCTGAACACTGAAGCTTTCTTT. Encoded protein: CSASRGRLNTEAFF.

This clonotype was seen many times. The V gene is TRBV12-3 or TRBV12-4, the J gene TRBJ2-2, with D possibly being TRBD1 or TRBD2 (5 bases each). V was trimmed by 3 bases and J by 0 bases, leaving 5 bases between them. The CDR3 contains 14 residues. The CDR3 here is CASSLGANTGELFF. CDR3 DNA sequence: TGTGCCAGCAGTTTGGGGGCGAACACCGGGGAGCTGTTTTTT.

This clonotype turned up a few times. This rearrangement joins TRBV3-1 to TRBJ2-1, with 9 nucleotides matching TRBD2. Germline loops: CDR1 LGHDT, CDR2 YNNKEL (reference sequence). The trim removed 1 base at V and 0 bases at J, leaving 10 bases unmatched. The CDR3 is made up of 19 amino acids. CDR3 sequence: CASSQVWASGTSSYNEQFF. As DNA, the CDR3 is TGTGCCAGCAGCCAAGTGTGGGCTAGCGGGACAAGCTCCTACAATGAGCAGTTCTTC.

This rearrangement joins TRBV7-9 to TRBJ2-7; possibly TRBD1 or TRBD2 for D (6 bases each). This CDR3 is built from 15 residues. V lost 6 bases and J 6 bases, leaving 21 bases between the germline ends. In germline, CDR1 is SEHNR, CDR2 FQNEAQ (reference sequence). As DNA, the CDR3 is TGTGCCAGCAGTTTCGGGGGCGGGCGGCCACTCGAGCAGTACTTC. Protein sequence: CASSFGGGRPLEQYF.

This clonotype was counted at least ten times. CDR3 sequence (DNA): TGTGCCAGCTCGTTGAGCCGGTACGAGCAGTACTTC. It is translated as CASSLSRYEQYF. The rearrangement joins TRBV28 to TRBJ2-7, with D unclear. The CDR3 sequence is 12 residues long. V lost 8 bases, J lost 4 bases, and 12 bases lay in between. The germline V gene encodes CDR1 MDHEN and CDR2 SYDVKM.

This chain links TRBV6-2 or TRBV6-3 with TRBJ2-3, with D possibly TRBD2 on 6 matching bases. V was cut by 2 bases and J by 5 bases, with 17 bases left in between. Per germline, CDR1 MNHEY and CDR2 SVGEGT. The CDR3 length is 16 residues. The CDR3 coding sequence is TGTGCCAGCAGTTACCCTCGAATGGGGGGAGGAGATACGCAGTATTTT. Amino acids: CASSYPRMGGGDTQYF.

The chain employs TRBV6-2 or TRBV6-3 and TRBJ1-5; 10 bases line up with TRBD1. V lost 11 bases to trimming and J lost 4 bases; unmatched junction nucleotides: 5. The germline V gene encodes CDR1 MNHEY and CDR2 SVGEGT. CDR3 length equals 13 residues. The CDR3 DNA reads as TGTGCCGCTAGGGACAGGGGTAATCAGCCCCAGCATTTT. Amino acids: CAARDRGNQPQHF.

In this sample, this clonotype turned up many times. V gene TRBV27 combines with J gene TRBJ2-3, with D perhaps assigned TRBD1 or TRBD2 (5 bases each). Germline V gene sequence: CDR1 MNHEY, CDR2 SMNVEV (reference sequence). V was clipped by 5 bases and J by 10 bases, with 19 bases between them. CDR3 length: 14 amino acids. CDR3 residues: CASSTWDPPAAQYF. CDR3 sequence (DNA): TGTGCCAGCAGTACCTGGGACCCCCCCGCGGCGCAGTATTTT.

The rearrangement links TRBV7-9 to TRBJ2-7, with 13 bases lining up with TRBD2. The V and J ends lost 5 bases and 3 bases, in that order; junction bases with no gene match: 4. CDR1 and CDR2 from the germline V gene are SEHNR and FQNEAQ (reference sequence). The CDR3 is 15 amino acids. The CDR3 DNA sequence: TGTGCCAGCAGCCCGGGACTAGCGGGACTCTACGAGCAGTACTTC. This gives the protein CASSPGLAGLYEQYF.

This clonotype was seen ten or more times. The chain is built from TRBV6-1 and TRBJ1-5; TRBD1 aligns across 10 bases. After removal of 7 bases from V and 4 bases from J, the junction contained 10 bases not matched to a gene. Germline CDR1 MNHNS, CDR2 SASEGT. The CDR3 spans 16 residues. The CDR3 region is CASTPGTGVPNQPQHF. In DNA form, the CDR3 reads TGTGCCAGCACTCCCGGGACAGGGGTCCCTAATCAGCCCCAGCATTTT.

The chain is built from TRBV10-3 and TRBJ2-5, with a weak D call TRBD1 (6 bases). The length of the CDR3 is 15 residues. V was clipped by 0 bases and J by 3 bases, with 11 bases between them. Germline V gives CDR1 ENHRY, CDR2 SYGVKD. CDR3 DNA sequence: TGTGCCATCAGTGAGTCGAGGACAGCTGAAGAGACCCAGTACTTC. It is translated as CAISESRTAEETQYF.

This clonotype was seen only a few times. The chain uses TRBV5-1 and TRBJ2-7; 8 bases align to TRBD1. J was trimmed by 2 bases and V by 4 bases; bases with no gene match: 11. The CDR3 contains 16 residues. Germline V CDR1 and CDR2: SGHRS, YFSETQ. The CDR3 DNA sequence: TGCGCCAGCAGCCCTCTTGACAGGGGCTTAACCTACGAGCAGTACTTC. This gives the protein CASSPLDRGLTYEQYF. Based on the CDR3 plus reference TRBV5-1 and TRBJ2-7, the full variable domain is KAGVTQTPRYLIKTRGQQVTLSCSPISGHRSVSWYQQTPGQGLQFLFEYFSETQRNKGNFPGRFSGRQFSNSRSEMNVSTLELGDSALYLCASSPLDRGLTYEQYFGPGTRLTVT.

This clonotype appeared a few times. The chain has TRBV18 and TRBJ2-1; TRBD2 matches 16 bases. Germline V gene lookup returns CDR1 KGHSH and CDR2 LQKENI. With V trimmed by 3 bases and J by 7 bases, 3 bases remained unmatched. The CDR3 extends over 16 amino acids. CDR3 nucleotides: TGTGCCAGCTCACCGCCGGGACTAGCGGGAGGGAATGAGCAGTTCTTC. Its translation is CASSPPGLAGGNEQFF.